This T cell receptor beta chain was recorded in a study of T cells in Graves' hyperthyroidism and ophthalmopathy. To note about this clonotype: The antigen is not known.

Study results and caveats: Separation of ophthalmopathy from stable hyperthyroidism was achieved by a 13 V-J model.

The investigators amplified TCR beta CDR3 regions from RNA transcripts. When the TCR CDR3 underwent first-round RT-PCR, the HTBI primer set was used. TCRdb analysed the multiplex PCR reads with MiXCR anew, one entry per CDR3 protein. Of a few hundred thousand distinct CDR3 sequences listed, around 21% are singletons. This TCR came from a man aged 18 to 29 with Graves' hyperthyroidism. Sequenced input: blood.

CDR3 sequence (DNA): TGTGCCAGCACCACAGCGGGGGGGTACTACGAGCAGTACTTC. Protein sequence: CASTTAGGYYEQYF. The genes are TRBV11-2 and TRBJ2-7; TRBD2 aligns across 10 bases. J was trimmed by 3 bases and V by 7 bases; bases with no gene match: 6. CDR1 and CDR2 (germline): SGHAT, FQNNGV. CDR3 length equals 14 residues.